This T cell receptor (beta chain) derives from a study of T-cell reconstitution after alpha-beta-depleted transplantation in children. Study findings and constraints: At the one-year point after transplant, T-cell counts and TCRbeta diversity were found to come mostly from T cells that had been newly produced.

The CDR3 length is 14 residues. Losses at the gene ends were 1 base for V and 8 bases for J; bases not matched to a gene: 5. The germline gives CDR1 LGHNA, CDR2 YSLEER. Worth noting for this clonotype: What it recognizes is unknown.

Unique molecular identifiers were incorporated when the TCRbeta library was constructed. A single record per CDR3 protein comes from TCRdb applying MiXCR to the PCR reads. The table has around 420,000 distinct CDR3 sequences, 15% to 20% seen once; the top ten hold less than 30%. The receptor was isolated from a boy younger than two who had a stem cell transplant for Wiskott-Aldrich syndrome, so the T cells may come from the graft donor. This sequence joins TRBV4-3 and TRBJ2-1, with 7 bases aligning to TRBD1. This material consisted of PBMCs, mostly from graft donor cells, taken 360 days after TCRalphabeta/CD19-depleted stem cell transplant. In nucleotides, the CDR3 is TGCGCCAGCAGCCAAGCAGGGGGTCACCATGAGCAGTTCTTC. This codes for CASSQAGGHHEQFF.